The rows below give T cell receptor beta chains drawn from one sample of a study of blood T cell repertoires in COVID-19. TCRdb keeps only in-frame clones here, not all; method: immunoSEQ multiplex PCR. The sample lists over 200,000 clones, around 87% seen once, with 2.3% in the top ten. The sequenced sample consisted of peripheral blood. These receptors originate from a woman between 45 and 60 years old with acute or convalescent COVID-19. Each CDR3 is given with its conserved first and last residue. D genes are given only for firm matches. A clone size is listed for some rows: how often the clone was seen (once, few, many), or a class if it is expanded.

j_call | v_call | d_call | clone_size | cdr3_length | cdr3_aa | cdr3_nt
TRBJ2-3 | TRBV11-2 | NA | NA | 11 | CASSLEASESF | TGTGCCAGCAGCTTAGAGGCTAGCGAGTCTTTT
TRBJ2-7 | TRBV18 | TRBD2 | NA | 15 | CASSPIAGGTYEQYF | TGTGCCAGCTCACCAATAGCGGGAGGAACCTACGAGCAGTACTTC
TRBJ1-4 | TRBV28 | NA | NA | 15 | CASSISGDHNEKLFF | TGTGCCAGCAGTATTTCAGGGGATCATAATGAAAAACTGTTTTTT
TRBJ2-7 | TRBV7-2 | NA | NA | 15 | CASSLVGTATYEQYF | TGTGCCAGCAGCTTAGTAGGGACTGCGACCTACGAGCAGTACTTC
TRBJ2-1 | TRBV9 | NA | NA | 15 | CASSVDGDSYNEQFF | TGTGCCAGCAGCGTAGACGGAGACTCCTACAATGAGCAGTTCTTC
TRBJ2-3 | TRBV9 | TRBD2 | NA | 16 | CASSVGLAGGWDTQYF | TGTGCCAGCAGCGTAGGACTAGCGGGAGGTTGGGATACGCAGTATTTT
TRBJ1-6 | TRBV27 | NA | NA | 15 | CASRPLGGLNSPLHF | TGTGCCAGCAGGCCCTTGGGGGGATTGAATTCACCCCTCCACTTT
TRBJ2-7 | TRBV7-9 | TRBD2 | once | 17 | CASSLAGEIAGFYEQYF | TGTGCCAGCAGCTTAGCTGGGGAGATAGCGGGGTTCTACGAGCAGTACTTC
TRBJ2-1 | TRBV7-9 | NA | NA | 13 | CASTRTVRDEQFF | TGTGCCAGCACACGTACCGTACGAGATGAGCAGTTCTTC
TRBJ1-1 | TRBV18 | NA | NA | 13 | CASSPVRDTEAFF | TGTGCCAGCTCACCAGTGCGCGACACTGAAGCTTTCTTT
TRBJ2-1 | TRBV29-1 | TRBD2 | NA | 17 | CSVEDPSGRSSYNEQFF | TGCAGCGTTGAAGATCCGAGCGGGAGAAGTTCTTACAATGAGCAGTTCTTC
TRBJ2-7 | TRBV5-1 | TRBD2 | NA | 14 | CASSSTGTSGEQYF | TGCGCCAGCAGCTCGACCGGGACTAGCGGCGAGCAGTACTTC
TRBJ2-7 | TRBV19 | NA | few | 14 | CASSIYGTKYEQYF | TGTGCCAGTAGTATATATGGCACCAAGTACGAGCAGTACTTC
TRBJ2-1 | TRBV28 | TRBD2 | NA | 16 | CASSSYSGRAGNEQFF | TGTGCCAGCAGTTCTTATAGCGGGAGGGCCGGGAATGAGCAGTTCTTC
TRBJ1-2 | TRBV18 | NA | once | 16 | CASSPPGGDKTYGYTF | TGTGCCAGCTCACCACCGGGGGGGGACAAAACCTATGGCTACACCTTC
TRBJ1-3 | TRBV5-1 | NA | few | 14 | CASSQTSSGNTIYF | TGCGCCAGCAGCCAGACAAGCTCTGGAAACACCATATATTTT
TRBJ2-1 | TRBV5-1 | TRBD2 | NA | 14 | CASSLMGSGNEQFF | TGCGCCAGCAGCTTGATGGGTAGCGGGAATGAGCAGTTCTTC
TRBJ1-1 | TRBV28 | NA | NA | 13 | CATTSRGIYEAFF | TGTGCCACCACTTCCAGGGGAATTTACGAAGCTTTCTTT
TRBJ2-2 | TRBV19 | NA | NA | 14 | CASQSGTVYGELFF | TGTGCCAGTCAATCCGGGACTGTGTACGGGGAGCTGTTTTTT
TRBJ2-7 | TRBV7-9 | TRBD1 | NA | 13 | CASSSTGGGEQYF | TGTGCCAGCAGCTCGACAGGGGGCGGCGAGCAGTACTTC
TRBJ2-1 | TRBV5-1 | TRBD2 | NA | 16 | CASSFSASGTGGEQFF | TGCGCCAGCAGCTTCTCCGCTAGCGGGACTGGGGGTGAGCAGTTCTTC
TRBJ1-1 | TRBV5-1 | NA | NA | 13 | CASSLTGATEAFF | TGCGCCAGCAGCTTGACAGGAGCCACTGAAGCTTTCTTT
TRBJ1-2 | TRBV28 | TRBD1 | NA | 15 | CASSKNRGPSYRYTF | TGTGCCAGCAGTAAAAACAGGGGGCCCTCTTACCGCTACACCTTC
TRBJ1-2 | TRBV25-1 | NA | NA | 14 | CASDGDNMSYGYTF | TGTGCCAGTGATGGAGATAACATGTCCTATGGCTACACCTTC
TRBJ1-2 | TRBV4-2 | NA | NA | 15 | CASSQDTVSLYGYTF | TGTGCCAGCAGCCAAGATACGGTGTCCCTCTATGGCTACACCTTC
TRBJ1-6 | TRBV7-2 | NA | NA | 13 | CASSSPSRSPLHF | TGTGCCAGCAGCTCCCCATCCCGGTCACCCCTCCACTTT
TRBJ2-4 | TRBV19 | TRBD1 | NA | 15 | CASSRDRLAKNIQYF | TGTGCCAGTAGTCGGGACAGGCTAGCCAAAAACATTCAGTACTTC
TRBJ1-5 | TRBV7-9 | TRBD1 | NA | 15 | CASSYGTGVNQPQHF | TGTGCCAGCAGCTACGGGACAGGGGTAAATCAGCCCCAGCATTTT